Below, one T cell receptor (beta chain) is given with its context. Its matching antigen is unknown. As the sequencing template, cDNA was produced by extracting RNA and reverse transcribing it. Sequencing was performed with immunoSEQ multiplex PCR; in TCRdb, only in-frame clones are kept and a portion is missing. The data contain about 200,000 clones, 50% to 60% of them singletons. Germline V CDR1 and CDR2: SGHRS, YFSETQ. The CDR3 runs 14 residues. V was cut by 5 bases and J by 4 bases, with 15 bases left in between. This record comes from a study of CD8+ T cells in alopecia areata. Background on the study: The study gave tofacitinib for 6 to 18 months, then 6 months off drug.

Overall study results and limits: Higher clonality was seen in lesional scalp than in normal scalp, especially in alopecia totalis/universalis. Compared with mice, patients displayed less clear TCR sharing, possibly for HLA-related reasons. Scalp sample sequencing also detects resident alphabeta T cells of normal skin.

The source is a human donor with alopecia areata. Source: CD4+ T cells sorted from blood, taken at week 0. The rearrangement links TRBV5-1 to TRBJ1-1, with a tentative D call TRBD1 (5 bases). CDR3 DNA: TGCGCCAGCAGAAGGGGCGCAGATGGCACTGAAGCTTTCTTT. This translates into CASRRGADGTEAFF.